One sample yielded the 21 T cell receptor beta chains listed below, sequenced in a study of a mutant IDH1 vaccine in newly diagnosed glioma. Sample time point: week 47, end of study. With topical imiquimod, each dose of the vaccine consisted of 300 ug of mutant IDH1 20-mer peptide. Sequencing was performed with immunoSEQ multiplex PCR; in TCRdb, only in-frame clones are kept and a portion is missing. The sample yields nearly 50,000 clones, around 84% seen once. These receptors have no known antigen. This material consisted of PBMCs, taken from a glioma patient whose treatment included an IDH1 peptide vaccine. The origin of the receptors is a woman in her 30s with glioma. Some clones in this sample may be carry-over from other donors' samples.

The chain combines TRBV28 with TRBJ1-2, with D possibly being TRBD1 (6 bases). CDR3 length: 13 amino acids. V was pared by 6 bases and J by 8 bases, with 16 bases between. The germline V gene encodes CDR1 MDHEN and CDR2 SYDVKM. CDR3 region: CASSIQGSYGYTF. The CDR3 DNA follows: TGTGCCAGCAGCATACAGGGTAGCTACGGCTACACCTTC.

The genes are TRBV10-1 and TRBJ2-3; tentatively, D is TRBD2 (5 bases). The CDR3 is 16 residues long. Deletions cut 2 bases from V and 6 bases from J, with 18 bases between. Germline CDR1 and CDR2: WNHNN and SYGVQD (reference sequence). The CDR3 reads CASSEPTGWGADTQYF. The DNA of the CDR3 is TGCGCCAGCAGTGAGCCCACCGGGTGGGGAGCGGATACGCAGTATTTT.

J is TRBJ2-1 and V is TRBV6-1; a possible D gene is TRBD1 (5 bases). Germline loops: CDR1 MNHNS, CDR2 SASEGT. V was cut by 5 bases and J by 10 bases, with 15 bases left in between. The CDR3 consists of 13 residues. The CDR3 DNA follows: TGTGCCAGCAGTCTTTCAGGGTCTAGAGAGCAGTTCTTC. The encoded protein is CASSLSGSREQFF.

This rearrangement joins TRBV7-9 to TRBJ2-5; 15 nucleotides align to TRBD2. This CDR3 is built from 17 residues. With 4 bases clipped from V and 10 bases from J, the junction kept 13 bases outside the gene matches. Looked up from germline, CDR1 is SEHNR and CDR2 is FQNEAQ (reference sequence). The CDR3 protein is CASSSPGLAGGNWSQYF. The DNA for the CDR3 is TGTGCCAGCAGCTCGCCGGGACTAGCGGGAGGAAACTGGAGCCAGTACTTC.

This chain links TRBV14 with TRBJ1-1; tentatively, D is TRBD1 (5 bases). V dropped 0 bases and J dropped 0 bases, with 17 bases sitting between them. The CDR3 runs 18 residues. From germline, CDR1 is SGHDN and CDR2 FVKESK. CDR3 sequence (DNA): TGTGCCAGCAGCCAAGATCCCAGGGACGTTTGGTTGAACACTGAAGCTTTCTTT. This codes for CASSQDPRDVWLNTEAFF.

The chain uses TRBV10-3 and TRBJ2-1; 8 bases agree with TRBD1. The CDR3 consists of 16 residues. V was clipped by 1 base and J by 2 bases; unmatched bases: 4. In germline, CDR1 is ENHRY, CDR2 SYGVKD. CDR3 sequence reads: CAISEFGTGPYNEQFF. Written as DNA, the CDR3 is TGTGCCATCAGTGAGTTCGGGACAGGCCCCTACAATGAGCAGTTCTTC.

The chain links TRBV30 to TRBJ1-5; D is perhaps TRBD1 (5 bases). CDR1 GTSNPN and CDR2 SVGIG come from the germline V gene (reference sequence). V lost 6 bases to trimming and J lost 2 bases, with 17 bases between them. This CDR3 contains 15 residues. DNA for the CDR3: TGTGCCTGCGATCTATCGGGGGGGGGCAATCAGCCCCAGCATTTT. Amino acid sequence: CACDLSGGGNQPQHF.

CDR3 bases: TGTGCCAGCTCACCAAATGCAGGGGGCTCGAACACCGGGGAGCTGTTTTTT. Translating it yields CASSPNAGGSNTGELFF. This rearrangement joins TRBV18 to TRBJ2-2; 8 bases agree with TRBD1. This CDR3 is built from 17 residues. The germline V gene has CDR1 KGHSH and CDR2 LQKENI. Trimming took 2 bases from V and 0 from J; bases not matched to a gene: 5.

The genes are TRBV19 and TRBJ1-2; possibly TRBD1 for D (6 bases). CDR3 length equals 15 residues. With 5 bases removed from V and 5 bases from J, the gap between germline ends came to 18 bases. Germline loops: CDR1 LNHDA, CDR2 SQIVND (reference sequence). The DNA of the CDR3 is TGTGCCAGTAGTCCAGACACGCTGAGGGGGTATGGCTACACCTTC. It yields the protein CASSPDTLRGYGYTF.

The chain links TRBV5-5 to TRBJ1-5, with a weak D call TRBD1 (5 bases). Trimming cost V 3 bases and J 4 bases, with 14 bases left between them. Germline lookup yields CDR1 SGHKS and CDR2 YYEKEE (reference sequence). This CDR3 is built from 15 residues. The CDR3 DNA follows: TGTGCCAGCAGCTGGGGGTTGTGGGGGAATCAGCCCCAGCATTTT. Protein sequence: CASSWGLWGNQPQHF.

The chain has TRBV30 and TRBJ1-5; TRBD1 might be the D (6 bases). The germline V and J ends were trimmed by 0 bases and 2 bases, with 11 bases remaining between them. From germline, CDR1 is GTSNPN and CDR2 SVGIG (reference sequence). This CDR3 region has 15 residues. The CDR3 loop is CAWSVRGQRNQPQHF. The CDR3 DNA sequence: TGTGCCTGGAGTGTCCGTGGACAGCGCAATCAGCCCCAGCATTTT. Full variable domain (rest looked up from reference TRBV30 and TRBJ1-5): SQTIHQWPATLVQPVGSPLSLECTVEGTSNPNLYWYRQAAGRGLQLLFYSVGIGQISSEVPQNLSASRPQDRQFILSSKKLLLSDSGFYLCAWSVRGQRNQPQHFGDGTRLSIL.

Only one count was recorded for this clone. This chain joins TRBV4-1 and TRBJ2-7; tentative D call: TRBD1 (5 bases). The CDR3 is 14 residues long. Germline assignment: CDR1 MGHRA and CDR2 YSYEKL. Trimming pared 3 bases from V and 3 bases from J, leaving 12 bases between. This chain's CDR3 is CASSHTGDGYEQYF. For the CDR3, the DNA is TGCGCCAGCAGCCACACAGGCGACGGCTACGAGCAGTACTTC.

V usage is TRBV4-2 and J usage is TRBJ2-1; the match to TRBD2 covers 8 bases. CDR3 size: 13 residues. Germline CDR1 LGHNA, CDR2 YNFKEQ. The ends lost 2 bases at V and 9 bases at J; junction bases unmatched: 3. The CDR3 is CASSQRAGGEQFF. The CDR3 DNA reads as TGTGCCAGCAGCCAACGTGCGGGAGGTGAGCAGTTCTTC.

This clone was seen a handful of times. The V and J genes are TRBV5-1 and TRBJ2-1; TRBD2 agrees at 8 bases. V dropped 3 bases and J dropped 6; count of bases not matched to a gene: 17. This CDR3 has 18 residues. CDR1 is SGHRS and CDR2 is YFSETQ in the germline V gene. The CDR3 bases are TGCGCCAGCAGCTCCCGGGGGCAGCGGGGGCTTAAAAGCAATGAGCAGTTCTTC. Translated: CASSSRGQRGLKSNEQFF.

This clone was found a few times. V gene TRBV9 combines with J gene TRBJ1-1; D is perhaps TRBD1 (5 bases). This CDR3 is 17 amino acids long. Germline-derived CDR1 and CDR2 are SGDLS and YYNGEE. Trimming removed 3 bases from V and 0 bases from J, with 18 bases in between. The CDR3 DNA sequence: TGTGCCAGCAGCGCCCAGGGACGCATGGACCTGAACACTGAAGCTTTCTTT. It translates to CASSAQGRMDLNTEAFF.

The J gene is TRBJ1-1, the V gene TRBV27, with 7 bases lining up with TRBD1. The V gene end was trimmed by 5 bases and the J gene end by 1 base; junction bases not matched to a gene: 7. Germline V lookup: CDR1 MNHEY, CDR2 SMNVEV (reference sequence). The CDR3 is 15 amino acids. The CDR3 DNA reads TGTGCCAGCAGTCAACGACAGGGTCGGAACACTGAAGCTTTCTTT. It yields the protein CASSQRQGRNTEAFF.

This chain links TRBV11-2 with TRBJ1-1, with D possibly matching TRBD1 (6 bases). CDR3 length: 15 residues. Trimming stripped 3 bases from V and 4 bases from J, with 15 bases between. Germline CDR1 and CDR2: SGHAT and FQNNGV. The CDR3 DNA follows: TGTGCCAGCAGCTTTCTACAGGGAGTGGGCACTGAAGCTTTCTTT. Encoded protein: CASSFLQGVGTEAFF.

The rearrangement uses TRBV6-1 and TRBJ1-2; the match to TRBD1 covers 8 bases. The V gene's germline CDR1 is MNHNS and CDR2 SASEGT. V trimming: 5 bases; J trimming: 12 bases; junction bases outside the gene matches: 5. This CDR3 has 11 amino acids. The CDR3 DNA follows: TGTGCCAGCAGTTGGGGACAGGTGAACACCTTC. It translates to CASSWGQVNTF.

The chain couples TRBV30 to TRBJ1-2; tentatively, D is TRBD1 (6 bases). The CDR3 contains 12 residues. With 7 bases removed from V and 8 bases from J, the gap between germline ends came to 17 bases. Germline V lookup: CDR1 GTSNPN, CDR2 SVGIG (reference sequence). Here the CDR3 DNA reads TGTGCCTTGGGATACCGAGGGGGAGGCTACACCTTC. It encodes CALGYRGGGYTF.

This clone was detected once. The V and J genes are TRBV14 and TRBJ2-7; 7 bases line up with TRBD1. The CDR3 is 15 amino acids. J lost 2 bases, V lost 8 bases, and 12 bases had no gene match. The V gene's germline CDR1 is SGHDN and CDR2 FVKESK. The CDR3 nucleotides are TGTGCCAGCCGAAAGTCCGGGACAGCAGCCTACGAGCAGTACTTC. This sequence encodes CASRKSGTAAYEQYF.

Regarding this clone: An end of the junction does not agree with germline; a read error may underlie this. V gene TRBV7-9 combines with J gene TRBJ1-1; D perhaps matches TRBD1 (5 bases). Germline CDR1 reads SEHNR; CDR2 reads FQNEAQ (reference sequence). The CDR3 is 13 amino acids. The CDR3 sequence: CASSLVTVTKAFF. DNA of the CDR3: TGTGCCAGCAGCTTAGTGACAGTCACTAAAGCTTTCTTT.